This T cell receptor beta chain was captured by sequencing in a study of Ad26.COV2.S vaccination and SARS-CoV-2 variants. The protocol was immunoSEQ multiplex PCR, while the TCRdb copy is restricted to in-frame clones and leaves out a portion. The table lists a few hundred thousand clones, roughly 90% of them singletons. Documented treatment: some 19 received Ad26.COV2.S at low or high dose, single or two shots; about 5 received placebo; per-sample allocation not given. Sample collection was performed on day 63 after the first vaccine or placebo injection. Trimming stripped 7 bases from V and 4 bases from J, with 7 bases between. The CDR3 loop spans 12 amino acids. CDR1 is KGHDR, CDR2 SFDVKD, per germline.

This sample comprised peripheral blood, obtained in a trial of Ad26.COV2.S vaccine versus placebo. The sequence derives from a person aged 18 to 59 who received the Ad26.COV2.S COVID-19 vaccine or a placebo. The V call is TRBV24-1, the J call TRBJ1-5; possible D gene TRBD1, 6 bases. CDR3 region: CATRDRNQPQHF. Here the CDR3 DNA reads TGTGCCACCAGGGACAGAAATCAGCCCCAGCATTTT.